This T cell receptor beta chain was observed in a study of T cell changes during pregnancy in multiple sclerosis. From germline, CDR1 is LNHDA and CDR2 SQIVND (reference sequence). The V segment lost 2 bases and the J segment 0 bases; nucleotides outside the gene matches: 1. The CDR3 has 15 residues. Sequencing used immunoSEQ multiplex PCR; TCRdb keeps in-frame clones, though not all of them. The repertoire has under 55,000 clones, approximately 92% of them found once; the top ten carry around 0.4%. This chain connects TRBV19 to TRBJ2-7, with 10 bases matching TRBD2. Source: CD4+ T cells from peripheral blood mononuclear cells, taken before pregnancy. The receptor's source is a female donor with multiple sclerosis, enrolled in a pregnancy study. The CDR3 DNA follows: TGTGCCAGTAGTATACTAGCGGGAGACTCCTACGAGCAGTACTTC. Its translation: CASSILAGDSYEQYF.